This entry lists 10 T cell receptor beta chains sequenced from one sample in a study of blood T cells in healthy people across ages. For the second PCR, which ran for about 7 to 11 cycles, a sample-barcoded 5' primer and a J-beta primer mix were used. Each CDR3 protein is one row after TCRdb ran MiXCR on the 5' RACE reads. Of around 690,000 distinct CDR3 sequences detected, under 65% appear once; the ten largest clones hold over 35%. The sequenced sample was blood. The receptors were sampled from a man aged 55 to 70 in good health.

The chain links TRBV28 to TRBJ1-4, with a weak D call TRBD1 (6 bases). The CDR3 has 15 amino acids. With 5 bases removed from V and 14 bases from J, the gap between germline ends came to 24 bases. CDR1 is MDHEN and CDR2 is SYDVKM in the germline V gene. This CDR3 is CASSLGGASMSRLFF. The CDR3 DNA reads as TGTGCCAGCAGTCTTGGGGGGGCCTCCATGAGTAGGCTGTTTTTT.

This sequence joins TRBV4-2 and TRBJ1-2, with D possibly being TRBD1 (6 bases). Trimming removed 3 bases from V and 8 bases from J, with 16 bases in between. This CDR3 is built from 14 residues. The germline V gene encodes CDR1 LGHNA and CDR2 YNFKEQ. CDR3 amino acids: CASSQGAGVLGYTF. The DNA of the CDR3 is TGTGCCAGCAGCCAGGGAGCAGGGGTTTTGGGCTACACCTTC.

The CDR3 sequence is CSARDPEGYGYTF. CDR3 DNA sequence: TGCAGTGCTAGAGATCCGGAGGGCTATGGCTACACCTTC. The V gene is TRBV20-1, the J gene TRBJ1-2; D not resolved. The V end was cut by 0 bases, the J end by 4 bases, with 9 bases between. Germline CDR1 and CDR2: DFQATT and SNEGSKA (reference sequence). This CDR3 is built from 13 residues.

The chain is built from TRBV20-1 and TRBJ2-1, with 9 bases that match TRBD2. Looked up from germline, CDR1 is DFQATT and CDR2 is SNEGSKA (reference sequence). This CDR3 spans 15 amino acids. V lost 6 bases to trimming and J lost 7 bases; unmatched junction nucleotides: 13. The CDR3 coding sequence is TGCAGTGCGCAGGGGGTAGCGGGGGTGAATAATGAGCAGTTCTTC. It yields the protein CSAQGVAGVNNEQFF.

This chain joins TRBV6-5 and TRBJ1-2; D is unresolved. This CDR3 contains 12 residues. V lost 10 bases and J 5 bases, leaving 14 bases between the germline ends. Germline-derived CDR1 and CDR2 are MNHEY and SVGAGI. CDR3 coding DNA: TGTGCCACCAGAGCGGGGTATTATGGCTACACCTTC. This encodes CATRAGYYGYTF.

There are a few counts of this clonotype. V gene TRBV20-1 combines with J gene TRBJ1-2; D is unclear. CDR3 length: 10 amino acids. V lost 6 bases and J lost 6, with 8 bases in between. Germline V gives CDR1 DFQATT, CDR2 SNEGSKA (reference sequence). In nucleotides, the CDR3 is TGCAGTGCCGGGGAGGATGGCTACACCTTC. It codes for CSAGEDGYTF.

This clonotype showed up just a few times. CDR3 in amino acids: CASGRQGVDWGPNYGYTF. The CDR3 bases are TGTGCTAGTGGACGACAGGGCGTGGATTGGGGTCCTAACTATGGCTACACCTTC. The chain joins TRBV12-5 to TRBJ1-2; 7 bases fit TRBD1. The CDR3 is 18 residues long. Trimming removed 6 bases from V and 0 bases from J; junction bases left unmatched: 16. Per the germline V gene, CDR1 is LGHNT and CDR2 is FRNRAP.

In its sample, this clonotype was seen a few times. This rearrangement joins TRBV6-5 to TRBJ2-5, with D tentatively TRBD2 (6 bases). Looked up from germline, CDR1 is MNHEY and CDR2 is SVGAGI. The V and J ends lost 7 bases and 0 bases respectively, with 18 bases between them. This CDR3 contains 16 residues. The CDR3: CASKTAFWGDQETQYF. The CDR3 bases are TGTGCCAGCAAGACAGCTTTCTGGGGGGACCAAGAGACCCAGTACTTC.

This clonotype has only a few counts. The chain combines TRBV5-5 with TRBJ1-2; the D is unclear. The CDR3 contains 16 residues. The V end was cut by 1 base, the J end by 1 base, with 14 bases between. From germline, CDR1 is SGHKS and CDR2 YYEKEE (reference sequence). CDR3 bases: TGTGCCAGCAGCTTGAAATCTGGACGGGATAACTATGGCTACACCTTC. This gives the protein CASSLKSGRDNYGYTF.

Only a few counts were recorded for this clonotype. The chain recombines TRBV5-1 with TRBJ1-6, with a tentative D call TRBD1 (5 bases). Germline loops: CDR1 SGHRS, CDR2 YFSETQ. V was cut by 4 bases and J by 7 bases, with 18 bases left in between. The CDR3 consists of 16 residues. Here the CDR3 DNA reads TGCGCCAGCAGCATGCCGGGACTTGGGAGGAATTCACCCCTCCACTTT. Residues: CASSMPGLGRNSPLHF.